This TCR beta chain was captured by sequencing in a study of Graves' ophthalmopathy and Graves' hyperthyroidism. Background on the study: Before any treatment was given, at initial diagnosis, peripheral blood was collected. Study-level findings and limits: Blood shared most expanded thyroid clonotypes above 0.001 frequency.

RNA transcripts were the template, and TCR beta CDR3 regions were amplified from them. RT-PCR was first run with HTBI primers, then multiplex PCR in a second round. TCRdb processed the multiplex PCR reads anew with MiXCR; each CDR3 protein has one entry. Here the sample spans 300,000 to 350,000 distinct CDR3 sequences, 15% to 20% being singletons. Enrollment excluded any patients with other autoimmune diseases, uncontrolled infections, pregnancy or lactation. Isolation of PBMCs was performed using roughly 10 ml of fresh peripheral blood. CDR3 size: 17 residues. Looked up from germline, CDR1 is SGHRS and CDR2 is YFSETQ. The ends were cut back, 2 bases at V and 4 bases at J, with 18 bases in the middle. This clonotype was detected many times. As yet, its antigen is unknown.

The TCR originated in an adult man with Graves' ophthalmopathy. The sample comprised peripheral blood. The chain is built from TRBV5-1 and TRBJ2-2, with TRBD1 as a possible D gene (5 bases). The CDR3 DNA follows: TGCGCCAGCAGCTTAGGGGTCCTTCCGCTGGCCACCGGGGAGCTGTTTTTT. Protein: CASSLGVLPLATGELFF.